This passage covers 13 T cell receptor beta chains from one sample sequenced in a study of blood T cell repertoires in COVID-19. Data came from immunoSEQ multiplex PCR; TCRdb stores just in-frame clones and leaves some out. The repertoire has more than 200,000 clones, 75% to 90% of them found once; the top ten carry approximately 30%. Sequencing was carried out using peripheral blood. The receptors shown here come from a man aged 35 to 55 with acute or convalescent COVID-19.

V usage is TRBV6-5 and J usage is TRBJ1-5; tentatively, D is TRBD1 (6 bases). Germline CDR1 MNHEY, CDR2 SVGAGI. This CDR3 has 15 amino acids. Trimming shortened V by 6 bases and J by 0 bases, and 12 bases separated the two germline ends. In DNA, the CDR3 is TGTGCCAGCAGGGATTACAGGGATAGCAATCAGCCCCAGCATTTT. It encodes CASRDYRDSNQPQHF.

Only a few counts were recorded for this clone. The CDR3 nucleotides read TGTGCCAGCATAATGTTAGGGAGTAGCGAGACCCAGTACTTC. Protein: CASIMLGSSETQYF. The chain links TRBV2 to TRBJ2-5; the D gene is possibly TRBD2 (5 bases). CDR1 is SNHLY and CDR2 is FYNNEI in the germline V gene. The CDR3 has 14 amino acids. V was trimmed by 7 bases and J by 5 bases, leaving 17 bases between them. Complete variable domain (other parts from reference TRBV2 and TRBJ2-5): EPEVTQTPSHQVTQMGQEVILRCVPISNHLYFYWYRQILGQKVEFLVSFYNNEISEKSEIFDDQFSVERPDGSNFTLKIRSTKLEDSAMYFCASIMLGSSETQYFGPGTRLLVL.

This sequence joins TRBV19 and TRBJ1-2, with 7 bases fitting TRBD1. The CDR3 is made up of 14 amino acids. Germline V gives CDR1 LNHDA, CDR2 SQIVND (reference sequence). V was clipped by 7 bases and J by 6 bases; unmatched bases: 11. The CDR3 DNA follows: TGTGCCAGTATCGCGACAGGGATGTACCATGGCTACACCTTC. Its protein is CASIATGMYHGYTF.

This clone was found once. The J gene is TRBJ1-4, the V gene TRBV21-1. TRBV21-1 constitutes a pseudogene. The CDR3 is 15 amino acids. The CDR3 protein is CASSSPGTTNEKLFF. CDR3 sequence (DNA): TGTGCCAGCAGCTCACCGGGAACCACTAATGAAAAACTGTTTTTT.

V is TRBV5-4 and J is TRBJ2-2, with 8 positions matching TRBD1. The CDR3 covers 15 residues. From germline, CDR1 is SGHNT and CDR2 YYREEE (reference sequence). V shed 3 bases, J shed 4 bases, and the junction held 5 bases outside the gene matches. CDR3: CASSWGQDSTGELFF. DNA for the CDR3: TGTGCCAGCAGCTGGGGACAGGACTCCACCGGGGAGCTGTTTTTT.

CDR3 loop: CASRGQGSYGYTF. CDR3 coding DNA: TGTGCCAGTAGGGGACAGGGTAGTTACGGCTACACCTTC. The chain couples TRBV19 to TRBJ1-2; 9 nucleotides match TRBD1. The germline V gene encodes CDR1 LNHDA and CDR2 SQIVND (reference sequence). This CDR3 region has 13 residues. V lost 6 bases to trimming and J lost 8 bases; unmatched junction nucleotides: 7.

The chain employs TRBV5-4 and TRBJ2-1; D may be TRBD2 (6 bases). The V end was cut by 3 bases, the J end by 0 bases, with 10 bases between. Germline CDR1 and CDR2: SGHNT and YYREEE (reference sequence). The CDR3 extends over 15 amino acids. The CDR3 DNA is TGTGCCAGCAGCTCGCGGAGGGTCTCCTACAATGAGCAGTTCTTC. Its protein product is CASSSRRVSYNEQFF.

This clone appeared a single time. CDR3 nucleotides: TGTGCCAGCAGTGACAGGGTCTCCACTGAAGCTTTCTTT. Translation gives CASSDRVSTEAFF. This chain uses TRBV2 with TRBJ1-1, with TRBD1 as a possible D gene (5 bases). The CDR3 runs to 13 residues. V lost 3 bases to trimming and J lost 4 bases, with 9 bases between them. Germline V gene data show CDR1 as SNHLY and CDR2 as FYNNEI.

The chain joins TRBV9 to TRBJ1-2; D not resolved. The length of the CDR3 is 15 residues. Looked up from germline, CDR1 is SGDLS and CDR2 is YYNGEE. V gave up 0 bases and J gave up 8 bases, with 17 bases separating them. DNA for the CDR3: TGTGCCAGCAGCGTAGCTGGGAGGGCCTCAGGCGGCTACACCTTC. Translated: CASSVAGRASGGYTF.

J is TRBJ1-5 and V is TRBV15; D gene uncertain. The CDR3 sequence is 16 residues long. Germline CDR1 and CDR2: LNHNV and YYDKDF (reference sequence). Trimming shortened V by 1 base and J by 0 bases, and 10 bases separated the two germline ends. CDR3: CATSRGGPNSNQPQHF. The CDR3 DNA follows: TGTGCCACCAGCAGAGGAGGCCCGAATAGCAATCAGCCCCAGCATTTT.

This rearrangement joins TRBV6-5 to TRBJ2-7; D uncertain. The CDR3 consists of 15 residues. Per the germline V gene, CDR1 is MNHEY and CDR2 is SVGAGI. Trimming removed 8 bases from V and 0 bases from J, with 17 bases in between. The CDR3 DNA reads as TGTGCCAGCGGCGGAGAGCCAACCGACTCCTACGAGCAGTACTTC. Protein: CASGGEPTDSYEQYF.

As to this clone: Sequence at one end of the junction differs from germline and may be a read error. The J gene is TRBJ1-2, the V gene TRBV2, with a weak D call TRBD1 (5 bases). This CDR3 is 8 amino acids long. Germline V lookup: CDR1 SNHLY, CDR2 FYNNEI. The CDR3 loop reads CAPQGRIF. The CDR3 nucleotides are TGTGCACCGCAGGGCCGGATCTTC.

The J gene is TRBJ2-5, the V gene TRBV7-9; 7 nucleotides line up with TRBD2. Losses at the gene ends were 5 bases for V and 1 base for J; bases not matched to a gene: 7. CDR1 SEHNR and CDR2 FQNEAQ come from the germline V gene (reference sequence). The CDR3 spans 15 residues. The CDR3: CASSQWEGPQETQYF. CDR3 sequence (DNA): TGTGCCAGCAGCCAATGGGAGGGTCCCCAAGAGACCCAGTACTTC.